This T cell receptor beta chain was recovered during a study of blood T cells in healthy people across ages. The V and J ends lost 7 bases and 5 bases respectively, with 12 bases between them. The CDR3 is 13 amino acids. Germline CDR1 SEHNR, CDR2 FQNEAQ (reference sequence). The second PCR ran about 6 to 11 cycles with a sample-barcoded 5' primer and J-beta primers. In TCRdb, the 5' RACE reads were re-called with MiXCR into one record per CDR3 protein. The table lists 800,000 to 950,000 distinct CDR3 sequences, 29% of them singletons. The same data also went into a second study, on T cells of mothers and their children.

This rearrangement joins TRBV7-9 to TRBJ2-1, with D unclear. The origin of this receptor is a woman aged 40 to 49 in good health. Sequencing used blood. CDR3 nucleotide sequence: TGTGCCAGCACCACCCGTTGGAACAATGAGCAGTTCTTC. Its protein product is CASTTRWNNEQFF.